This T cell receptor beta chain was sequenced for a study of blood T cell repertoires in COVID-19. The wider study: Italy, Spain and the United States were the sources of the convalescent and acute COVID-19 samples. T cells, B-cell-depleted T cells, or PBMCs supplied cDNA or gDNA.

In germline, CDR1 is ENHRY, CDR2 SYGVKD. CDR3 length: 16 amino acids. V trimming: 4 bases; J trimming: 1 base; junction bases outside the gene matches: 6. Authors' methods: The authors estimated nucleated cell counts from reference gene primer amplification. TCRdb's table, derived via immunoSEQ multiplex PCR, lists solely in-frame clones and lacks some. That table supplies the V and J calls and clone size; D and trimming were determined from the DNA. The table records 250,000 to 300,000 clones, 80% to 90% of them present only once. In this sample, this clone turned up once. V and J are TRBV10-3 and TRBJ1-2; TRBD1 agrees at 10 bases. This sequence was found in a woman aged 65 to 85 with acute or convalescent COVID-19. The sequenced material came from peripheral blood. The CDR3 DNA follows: TGTGCCATCAGTGGACAGGGGGCCTCATTTAACTATGGCTACACCTTC. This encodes CAISGQGASFNYGYTF.